This TCR beta chain was observed in a study of T cell repertoires in cytomegalovirus infection. TCRdb redid the calling of the reads with MiXCR, one entry per CDR3 protein. The sample contains fewer than 1,000,000 distinct CDR3 sequences, more than 25% of which appear only once. This clonotype was found a few times. The antigen remains unidentified. The source was cultured CD8+ T cells from PBMCs, collected from culture after CMV antigen stimulation. The clonotype was recovered from a human donor in good health (CMV status not recorded). Some clones in this sample may be carry-over from other donors' samples.

CDR3 DNA sequence: TGTGCCAGCAGCTTAACGACTAGCCCGGGCTACAATGAGCAGTTCTTC. Translated, it gives CASSLTTSPGYNEQFF. The chain links TRBV7-3 to TRBJ2-1; 7 bases line up with TRBD2. The ends lost 0 bases at V and 3 bases at J; junction bases unmatched: 5. Germline assignment: CDR1 SGHTA and CDR2 FQGTGA. CDR3 length equals 16 residues.